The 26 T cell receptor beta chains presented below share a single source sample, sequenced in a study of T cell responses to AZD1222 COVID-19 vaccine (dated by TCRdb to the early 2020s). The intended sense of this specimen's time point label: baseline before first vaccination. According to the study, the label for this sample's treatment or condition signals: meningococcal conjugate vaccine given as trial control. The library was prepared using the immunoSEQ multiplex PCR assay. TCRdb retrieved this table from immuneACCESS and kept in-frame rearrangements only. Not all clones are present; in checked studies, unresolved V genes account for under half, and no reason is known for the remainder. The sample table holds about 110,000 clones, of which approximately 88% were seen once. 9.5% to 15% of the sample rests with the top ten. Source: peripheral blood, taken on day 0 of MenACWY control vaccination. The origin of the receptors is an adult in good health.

Here the CDR3 reads CASSSIVGDPETQYF. CDR3 in DNA: TGTGCCAGCAGTAGCATTGTGGGGGATCCGGAGACCCAGTACTTC. This chain uses TRBV6-2 or TRBV6-3 with TRBJ2-5; D is tentatively TRBD1 or TRBD2 (5 bases each). The germline V and J ends were trimmed by 5 bases and 5 bases, with 18 bases remaining between them. The CDR3 has 15 amino acids. CDR1 is MNHEY, CDR2 SVGEGT, per germline.

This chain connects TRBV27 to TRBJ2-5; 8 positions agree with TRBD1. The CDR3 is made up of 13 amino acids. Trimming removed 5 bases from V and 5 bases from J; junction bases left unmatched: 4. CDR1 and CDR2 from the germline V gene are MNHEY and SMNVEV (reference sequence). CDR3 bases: TGTGCCAGCAGTCTCCGACAGGGGGAGACCCAGTACTTC. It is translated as CASSLRQGETQYF.

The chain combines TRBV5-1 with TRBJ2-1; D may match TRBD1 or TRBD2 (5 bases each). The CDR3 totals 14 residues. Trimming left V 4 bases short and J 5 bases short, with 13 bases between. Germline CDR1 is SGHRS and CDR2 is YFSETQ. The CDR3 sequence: CASSPTLGHNEQFF. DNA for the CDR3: TGCGCCAGCAGCCCAACGCTGGGACACAATGAGCAGTTCTTC.

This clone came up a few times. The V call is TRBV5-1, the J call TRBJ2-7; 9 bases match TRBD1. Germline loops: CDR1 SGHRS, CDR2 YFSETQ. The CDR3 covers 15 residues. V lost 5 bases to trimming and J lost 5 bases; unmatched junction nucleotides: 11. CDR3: CASSHTGTGLHEQYF. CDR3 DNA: TGCGCCAGCAGTCATACCGGGACAGGGCTCCACGAGCAGTACTTC.

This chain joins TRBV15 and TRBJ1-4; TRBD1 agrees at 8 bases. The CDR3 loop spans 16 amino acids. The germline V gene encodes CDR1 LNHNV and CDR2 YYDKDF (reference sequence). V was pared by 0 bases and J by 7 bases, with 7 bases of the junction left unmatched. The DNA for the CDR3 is TGTGCCACCAGCAGAGATCGGACAGGGAAGTTTGAAAAACTGTTTTTT. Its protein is CATSRDRTGKFEKLFF.

CDR3 loop: CASSGGTGIAYEQYF. In DNA, the CDR3 is TGTGCCAGCAGCGGGGGGACAGGGATTGCCTACGAGCAGTACTTC. The V call is TRBV7-9, the J call TRBJ2-7; 9 bases fit TRBD1. Germline CDR1 SEHNR, CDR2 FQNEAQ (reference sequence). V was pared by 5 bases and J by 2 bases, with 7 bases of the junction left unmatched. This CDR3 is built from 15 residues.

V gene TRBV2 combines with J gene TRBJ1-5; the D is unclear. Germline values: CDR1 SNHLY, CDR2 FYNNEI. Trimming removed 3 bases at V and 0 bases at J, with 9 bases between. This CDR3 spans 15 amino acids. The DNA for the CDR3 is TGTGCCAGCAGTGATGCCGGATATAGCAATCAGCCCCAGCATTTT. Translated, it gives CASSDAGYSNQPQHF.

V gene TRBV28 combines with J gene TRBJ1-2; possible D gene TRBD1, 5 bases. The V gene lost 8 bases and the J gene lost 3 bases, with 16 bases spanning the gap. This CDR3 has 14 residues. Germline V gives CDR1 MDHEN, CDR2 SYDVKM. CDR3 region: CASYRGETYYGYTF. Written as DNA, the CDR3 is TGTGCCAGCTACCGGGGGGAGACTTACTATGGCTACACCTTC.

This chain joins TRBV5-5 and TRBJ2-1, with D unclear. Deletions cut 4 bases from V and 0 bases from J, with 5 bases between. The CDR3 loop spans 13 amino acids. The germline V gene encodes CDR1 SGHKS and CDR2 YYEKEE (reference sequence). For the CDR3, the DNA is TGTGCCAGCAGCAGAGTCTCCTACAATGAGCAGTTCTTC. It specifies CASSRVSYNEQFF.

CDR3 sequence (DNA): TGTGCCTGTCTGTTAGACAGGATCTCCTCCTACGAGCAGTACTTC. Protein product: CACLLDRISSYEQYF. The chain carries TRBV30 and TRBJ2-7; the D gene is possibly TRBD1 (6 bases). This CDR3 spans 15 amino acids. Germline V gene data show CDR1 as GTSNPN and CDR2 as SVGIG (reference sequence). Deletions cut 6 bases from V and 0 bases from J, with 18 bases between.

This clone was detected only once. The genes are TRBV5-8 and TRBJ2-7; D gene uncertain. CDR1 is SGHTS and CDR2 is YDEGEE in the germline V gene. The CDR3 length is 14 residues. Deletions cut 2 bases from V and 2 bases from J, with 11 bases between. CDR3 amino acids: CASSLWDRTYEQYF. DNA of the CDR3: TGTGCCAGCAGCTTATGGGATAGGACCTACGAGCAGTACTTC.

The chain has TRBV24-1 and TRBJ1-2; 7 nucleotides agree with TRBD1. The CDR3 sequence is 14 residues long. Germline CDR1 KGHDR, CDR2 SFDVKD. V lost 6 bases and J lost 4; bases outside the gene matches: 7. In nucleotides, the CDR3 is TGTGCCACCAGTCCTGGCCGGGACAGCTATGGCTACACCTTC. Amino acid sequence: CATSPGRDSYGYTF.

CDR3 sequence reads: CATSSQSGNTIYF. For the CDR3, the DNA is TGTGCCACCAGCAGTCAATCCGGGAACACCATATATTTT. The genes are TRBV15 and TRBJ1-3; D call uncertain. V shed 3 bases and J shed 7 bases, with 10 bases lying between them. Germline CDR1 reads LNHNV; CDR2 reads YYDKDF (reference sequence). This CDR3 is 13 amino acids long.

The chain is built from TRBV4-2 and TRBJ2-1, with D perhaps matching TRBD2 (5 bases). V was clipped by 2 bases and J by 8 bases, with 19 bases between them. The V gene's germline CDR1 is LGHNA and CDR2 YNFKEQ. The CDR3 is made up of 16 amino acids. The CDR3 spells CASSQWVPEGPYEQFF. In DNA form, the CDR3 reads TGTGCCAGCAGCCAATGGGTACCTGAGGGCCCTTATGAGCAGTTCTTC.

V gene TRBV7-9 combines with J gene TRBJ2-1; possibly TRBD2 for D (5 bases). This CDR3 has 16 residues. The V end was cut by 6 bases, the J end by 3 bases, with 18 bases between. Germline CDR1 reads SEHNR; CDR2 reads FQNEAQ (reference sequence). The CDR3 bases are TGTGCCAGCAGGGGCTCGGGAAGCCATCTCTACAATGAGCAGTTCTTC. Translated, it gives CASRGSGSHLYNEQFF.

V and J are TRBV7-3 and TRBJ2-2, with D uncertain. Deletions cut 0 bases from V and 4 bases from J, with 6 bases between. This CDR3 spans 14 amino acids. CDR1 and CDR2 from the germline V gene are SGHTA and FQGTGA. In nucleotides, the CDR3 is TGTGCCAGCAGCTTAACAGGCAGCACCGGGGAGCTGTTTTTT. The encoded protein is CASSLTGSTGELFF.

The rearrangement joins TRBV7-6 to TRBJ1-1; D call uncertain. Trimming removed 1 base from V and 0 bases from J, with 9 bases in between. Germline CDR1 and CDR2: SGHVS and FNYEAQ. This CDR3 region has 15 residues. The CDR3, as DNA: TGTGCCAGCAGCTTAGGCCCTCTCATGAACACTGAAGCTTTCTTT. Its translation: CASSLGPLMNTEAFF. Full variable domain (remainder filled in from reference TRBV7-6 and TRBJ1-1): GAGVSQSPRYKVTKRGQDVALRCDPISGHVSLYWYRQALGQGPEFLTYFNYEAQQDKSGLPNDRFSAERPEGSISTLTIQRTEQRDSAMYRCASSLGPLMNTEAFFGQGTRLTVV.

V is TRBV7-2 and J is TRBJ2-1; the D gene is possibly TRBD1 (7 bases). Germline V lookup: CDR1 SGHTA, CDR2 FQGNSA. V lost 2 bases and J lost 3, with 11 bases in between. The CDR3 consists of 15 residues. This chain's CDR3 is CASSLQGGNYNEQFF. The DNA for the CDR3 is TGTGCCAGCAGCTTACAGGGGGGCAACTACAATGAGCAGTTCTTC.

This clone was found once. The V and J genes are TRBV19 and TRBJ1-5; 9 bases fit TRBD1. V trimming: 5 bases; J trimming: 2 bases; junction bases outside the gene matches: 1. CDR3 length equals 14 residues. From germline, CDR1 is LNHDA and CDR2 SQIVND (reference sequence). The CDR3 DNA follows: TGTGCCAGTAGTTGGGACAGGGGCAATCAGCCCCAGCATTTT. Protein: CASSWDRGNQPQHF.

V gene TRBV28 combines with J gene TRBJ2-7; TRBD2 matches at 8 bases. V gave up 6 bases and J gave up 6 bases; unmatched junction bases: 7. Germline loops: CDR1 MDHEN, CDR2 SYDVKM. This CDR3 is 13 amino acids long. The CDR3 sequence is CASSQGLVSEQYF. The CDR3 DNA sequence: TGTGCCAGCAGCCAGGGACTAGTTTCCGAGCAGTACTTC.

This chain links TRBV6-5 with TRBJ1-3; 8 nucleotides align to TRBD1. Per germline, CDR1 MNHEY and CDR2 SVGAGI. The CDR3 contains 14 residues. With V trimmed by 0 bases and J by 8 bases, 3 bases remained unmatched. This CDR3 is CASSYSDRDDTIYF. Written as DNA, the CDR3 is TGTGCCAGCAGTTACTCGGACAGGGATGACACCATATATTTT.

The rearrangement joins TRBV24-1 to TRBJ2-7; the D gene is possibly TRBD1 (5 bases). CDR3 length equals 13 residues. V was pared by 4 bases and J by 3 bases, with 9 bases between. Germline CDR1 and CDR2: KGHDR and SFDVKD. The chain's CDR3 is CATSDQTVYEQYF. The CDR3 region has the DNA TGTGCCACCAGTGACCAGACAGTCTACGAGCAGTACTTC.

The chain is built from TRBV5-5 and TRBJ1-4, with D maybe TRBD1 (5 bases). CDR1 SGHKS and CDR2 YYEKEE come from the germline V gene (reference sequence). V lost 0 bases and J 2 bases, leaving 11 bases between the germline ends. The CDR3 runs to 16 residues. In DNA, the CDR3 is TGTGCCAGCAGCTTGGGTTCAGGGAATACTAATGAAAAACTGTTTTTT. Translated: CASSLGSGNTNEKLFF.

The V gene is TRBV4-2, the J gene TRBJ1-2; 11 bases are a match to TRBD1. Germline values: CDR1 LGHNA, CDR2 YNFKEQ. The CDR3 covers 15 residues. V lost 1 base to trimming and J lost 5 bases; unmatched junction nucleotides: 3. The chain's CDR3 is CASSQGGTGGYGYTF. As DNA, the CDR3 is TGTGCCAGCAGCCAAGGAGGGACAGGGGGTTATGGCTACACCTTC.

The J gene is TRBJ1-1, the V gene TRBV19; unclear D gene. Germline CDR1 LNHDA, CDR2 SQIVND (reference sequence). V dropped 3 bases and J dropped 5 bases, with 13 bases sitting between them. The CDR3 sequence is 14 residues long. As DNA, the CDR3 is TGTGCCAGTAGTATTTTTTACCCGGAGACTGAAGCTTTCTTT. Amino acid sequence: CASSIFYPETEAFF.

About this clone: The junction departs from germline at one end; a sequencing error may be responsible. Here the CDR3 DNA reads TGTGCCAGCAGTCAAGATAAGAGACTACCCCTCGAGCAGTACTTC. It codes for CASSQDKRLPLEQYF. The genes are TRBV3-1 (or the pseudogene TRBV3-2) and TRBJ2-7; a weak D match, TRBD2 (5 bases). The CDR3 contains 15 residues. The germline V gene encodes CDR1 LGHDT and CDR2 YNNKEL (reference sequence).